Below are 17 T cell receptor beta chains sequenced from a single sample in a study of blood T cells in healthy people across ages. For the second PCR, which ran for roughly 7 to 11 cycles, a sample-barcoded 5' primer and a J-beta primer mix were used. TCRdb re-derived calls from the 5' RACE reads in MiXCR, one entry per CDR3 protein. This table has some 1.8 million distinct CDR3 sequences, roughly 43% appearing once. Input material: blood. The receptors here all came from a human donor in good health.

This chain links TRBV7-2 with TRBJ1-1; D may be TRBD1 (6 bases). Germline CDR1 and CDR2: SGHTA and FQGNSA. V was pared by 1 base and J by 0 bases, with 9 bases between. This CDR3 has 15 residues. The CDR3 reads CASSLVQGMNTEAFF. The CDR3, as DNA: TGTGCCAGCAGCTTAGTACAGGGCATGAACACTGAAGCTTTCTTT.

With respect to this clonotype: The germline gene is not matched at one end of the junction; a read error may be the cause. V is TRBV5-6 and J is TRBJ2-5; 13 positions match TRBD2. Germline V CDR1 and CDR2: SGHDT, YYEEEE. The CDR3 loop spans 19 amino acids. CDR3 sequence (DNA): TGTGCCAGCAGTCATTTGGGACTAGCGGGACATCAAAGTGGGGAGACCAAGTACTTC. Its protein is CASSHLGLAGHQSGETKYF.

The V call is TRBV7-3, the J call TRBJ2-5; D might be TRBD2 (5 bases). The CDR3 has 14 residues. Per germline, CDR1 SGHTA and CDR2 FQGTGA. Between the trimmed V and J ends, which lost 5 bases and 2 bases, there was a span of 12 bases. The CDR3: CASSRVGGQETQYF. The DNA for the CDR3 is TGTGCCAGCAGCCGAGTGGGCGGGCAAGAGACCCAGTACTTC.

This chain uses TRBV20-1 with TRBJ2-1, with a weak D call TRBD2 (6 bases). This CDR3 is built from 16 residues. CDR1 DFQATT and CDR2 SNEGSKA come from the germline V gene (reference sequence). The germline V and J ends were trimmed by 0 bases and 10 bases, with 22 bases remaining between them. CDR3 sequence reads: CSARDQGRSGGREQFF. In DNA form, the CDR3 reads TGCAGTGCTAGAGACCAGGGCAGGTCCGGGGGAAGAGAGCAGTTCTTC.

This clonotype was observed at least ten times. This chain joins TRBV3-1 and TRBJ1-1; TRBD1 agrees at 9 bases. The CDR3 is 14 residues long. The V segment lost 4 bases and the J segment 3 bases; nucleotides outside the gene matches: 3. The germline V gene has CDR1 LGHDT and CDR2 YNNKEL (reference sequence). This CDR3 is CASSPRQGDTEAFF. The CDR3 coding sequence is TGTGCCAGCAGCCCACGACAGGGGGACACTGAAGCTTTCTTT.

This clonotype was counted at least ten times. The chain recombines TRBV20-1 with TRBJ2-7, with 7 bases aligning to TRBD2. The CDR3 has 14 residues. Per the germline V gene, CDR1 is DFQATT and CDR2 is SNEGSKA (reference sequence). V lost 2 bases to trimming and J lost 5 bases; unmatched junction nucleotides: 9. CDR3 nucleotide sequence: TGCAGTGCTAGATTGGGCGGGGGAGTAAACGAGCAGTACTTC. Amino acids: CSARLGGGVNEQYF.

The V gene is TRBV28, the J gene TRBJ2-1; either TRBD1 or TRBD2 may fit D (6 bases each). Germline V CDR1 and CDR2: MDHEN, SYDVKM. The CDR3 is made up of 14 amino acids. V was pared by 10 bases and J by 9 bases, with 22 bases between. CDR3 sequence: CATAKRLGGREQFF. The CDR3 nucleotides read TGTGCCACAGCGAAACGTCTCGGGGGCCGTGAGCAGTTCTTC.

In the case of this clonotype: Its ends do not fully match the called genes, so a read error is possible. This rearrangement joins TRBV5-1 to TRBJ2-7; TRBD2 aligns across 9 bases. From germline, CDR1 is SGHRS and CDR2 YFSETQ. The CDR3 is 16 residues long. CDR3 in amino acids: CTSSSVRAGGTYEQYF. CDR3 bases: TGCACCAGCAGCTCGGTCCGAGCGGGGGGAACCTACGAGCAGTACTTC.

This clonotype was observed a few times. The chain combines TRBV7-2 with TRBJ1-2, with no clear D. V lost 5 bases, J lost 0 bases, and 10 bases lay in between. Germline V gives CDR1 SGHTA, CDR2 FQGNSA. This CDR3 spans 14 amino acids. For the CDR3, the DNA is TGTGCCAGCAGCCCCCGCCTAGCTAACTATGGCTACACCTTC. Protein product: CASSPRLANYGYTF.

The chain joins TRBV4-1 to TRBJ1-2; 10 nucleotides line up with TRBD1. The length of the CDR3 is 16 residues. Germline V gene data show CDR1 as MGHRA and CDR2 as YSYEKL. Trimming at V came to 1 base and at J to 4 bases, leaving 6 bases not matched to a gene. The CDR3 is CASSQGGQGRAYGYTF. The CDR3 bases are TGCGCCAGCAGCCAAGGGGGACAGGGGAGGGCCTATGGCTACACCTTC.

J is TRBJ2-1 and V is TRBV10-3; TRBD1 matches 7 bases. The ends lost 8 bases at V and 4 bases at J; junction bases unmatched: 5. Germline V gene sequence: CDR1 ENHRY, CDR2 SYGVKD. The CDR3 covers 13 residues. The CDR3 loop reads CAIRGQEYNEQFF. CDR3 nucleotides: TGTGCCATCCGCGGACAGGAGTACAATGAGCAGTTCTTC.

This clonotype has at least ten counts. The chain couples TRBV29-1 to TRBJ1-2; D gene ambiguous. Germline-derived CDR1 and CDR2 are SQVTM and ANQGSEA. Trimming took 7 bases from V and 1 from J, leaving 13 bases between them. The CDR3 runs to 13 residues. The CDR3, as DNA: TGCAGCGGAAGCGACACTTTTAACTATGGCTACACCTTC. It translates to CSGSDTFNYGYTF. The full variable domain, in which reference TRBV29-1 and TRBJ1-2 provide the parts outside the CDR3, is SAVISQKPSRDICQRGTSLTIQCQVDSQVTMMFWYRQQPGQSLTLIATANQGSEATYESGFVIDKFPISRPNLTFSTLTVSNMSPEDSSIYLCSGSDTFNYGYTFGSGTRLTVV.

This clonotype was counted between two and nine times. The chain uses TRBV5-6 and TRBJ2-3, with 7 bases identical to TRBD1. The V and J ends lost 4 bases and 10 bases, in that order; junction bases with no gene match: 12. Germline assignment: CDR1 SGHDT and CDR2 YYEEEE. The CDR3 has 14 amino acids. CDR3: CASSLQGDPHSQYF. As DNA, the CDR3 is TGTGCCAGCAGCCTGCAGGGGGACCCCCATTCGCAGTATTTT.

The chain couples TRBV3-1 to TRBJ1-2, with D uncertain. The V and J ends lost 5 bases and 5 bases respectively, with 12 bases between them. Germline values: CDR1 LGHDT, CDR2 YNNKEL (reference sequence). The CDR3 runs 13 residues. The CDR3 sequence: CASSLPAGYGYTF. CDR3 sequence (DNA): TGTGCCAGCAGCTTACCCGCGGGGTATGGCTACACCTTC. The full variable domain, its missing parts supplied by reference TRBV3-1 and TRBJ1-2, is DTAVSQTPKYLVTQMGNDKSIKCEQNLGHDTMYWYKQDSKKFLKIMFSYNNKELIINETVPNRFSPKSPDKAHLNLHINSLELGDSAVYFCASSLPAGYGYTFGSGTRLTVV.

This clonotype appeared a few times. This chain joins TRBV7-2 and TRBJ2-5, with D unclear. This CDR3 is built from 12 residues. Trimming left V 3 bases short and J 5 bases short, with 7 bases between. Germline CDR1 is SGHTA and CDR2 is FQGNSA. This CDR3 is CASSFSTETQYF. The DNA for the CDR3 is TGTGCCAGCAGCTTCTCTACGGAGACCCAGTACTTC.

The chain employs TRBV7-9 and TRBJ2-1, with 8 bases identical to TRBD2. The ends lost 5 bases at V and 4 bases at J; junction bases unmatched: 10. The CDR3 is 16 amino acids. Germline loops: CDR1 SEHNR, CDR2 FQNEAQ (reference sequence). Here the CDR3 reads CASSPSQRGSYNEQFF. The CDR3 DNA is TGTGCCAGCAGCCCCTCCCAGCGGGGGTCGTACAATGAGCAGTTCTTC.

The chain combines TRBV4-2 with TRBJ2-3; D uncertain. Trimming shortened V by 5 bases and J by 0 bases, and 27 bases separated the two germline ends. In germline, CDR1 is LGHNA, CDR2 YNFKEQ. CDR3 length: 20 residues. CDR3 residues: CASSTPATRIPMSSTDTQYF. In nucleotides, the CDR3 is TGTGCCAGCAGCACTCCAGCGACTCGTATCCCCATGTCTAGCACAGATACGCAGTATTTT.